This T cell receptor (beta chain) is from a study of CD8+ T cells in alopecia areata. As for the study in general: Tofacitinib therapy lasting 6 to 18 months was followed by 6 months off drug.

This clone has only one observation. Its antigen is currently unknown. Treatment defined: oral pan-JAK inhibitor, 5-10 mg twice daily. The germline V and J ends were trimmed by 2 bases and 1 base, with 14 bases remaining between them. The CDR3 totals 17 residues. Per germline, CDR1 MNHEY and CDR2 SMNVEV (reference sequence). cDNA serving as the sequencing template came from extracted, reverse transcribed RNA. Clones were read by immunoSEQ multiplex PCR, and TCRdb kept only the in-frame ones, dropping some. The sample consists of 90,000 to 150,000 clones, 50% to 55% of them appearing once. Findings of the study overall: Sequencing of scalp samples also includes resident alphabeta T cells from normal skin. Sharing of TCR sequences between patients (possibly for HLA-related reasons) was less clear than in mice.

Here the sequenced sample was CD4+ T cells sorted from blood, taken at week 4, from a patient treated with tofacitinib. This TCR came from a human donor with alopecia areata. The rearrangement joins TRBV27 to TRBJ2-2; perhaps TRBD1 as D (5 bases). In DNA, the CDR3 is TGTGCCAGCAGTTTACAATTTACCAGGGAGAACACCGGGGAGCTGTTTTTT. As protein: CASSLQFTRENTGELFF.